This entry describes one TCR beta chain. This record comes from a study of blood T cell repertoires in COVID-19. Study-wide background: Samples representing acute and convalescent COVID-19 were sourced from the United States, Italy and Spain.

Germline lookup yields CDR1 SGHVS and CDR2 FQNEAQ. The CDR3 covers 16 residues. The V and J ends lost 2 bases and 1 base respectively, with 14 bases between them. The protocol was immunoSEQ multiplex PCR, while the TCRdb copy is restricted to in-frame clones and leaves out a portion. The sample has around 290,000 clones, roughly 90% seen once; the top ten hold 1.7%. Ages ranged from about 18 to 100 years, with residence in about 24 US areas. Categorization into cohorts depended on clinical history that participants reported. This sequence joins TRBV7-8 and TRBJ1-1; D is undetermined. The sample comprised PBMCs or T cells enriched from blood (not recorded which). The TCR originated in a woman aged 40 to 55 who had recovered from COVID-19. The CDR3 DNA reads as TGTGCCAGCAGCTTATTGCCCGCCCCAGGGAACACTGAAGCTTTCTTT. This codes for CASSLLPAPGNTEAFF. The entire variable domain, with the rest obtained from reference TRBV7-8 and TRBJ1-1, is as follows: GAGVSQSPRYKVAKRGQDVALRCDPISGHVSLFWYQQALGQGPEFLTYFQNEAQLDKSGLPSDRFFAERPEGSVSTLKIQRTQQEDSAVYLCASSLLPAPGNTEAFFGQGTRLTVV.